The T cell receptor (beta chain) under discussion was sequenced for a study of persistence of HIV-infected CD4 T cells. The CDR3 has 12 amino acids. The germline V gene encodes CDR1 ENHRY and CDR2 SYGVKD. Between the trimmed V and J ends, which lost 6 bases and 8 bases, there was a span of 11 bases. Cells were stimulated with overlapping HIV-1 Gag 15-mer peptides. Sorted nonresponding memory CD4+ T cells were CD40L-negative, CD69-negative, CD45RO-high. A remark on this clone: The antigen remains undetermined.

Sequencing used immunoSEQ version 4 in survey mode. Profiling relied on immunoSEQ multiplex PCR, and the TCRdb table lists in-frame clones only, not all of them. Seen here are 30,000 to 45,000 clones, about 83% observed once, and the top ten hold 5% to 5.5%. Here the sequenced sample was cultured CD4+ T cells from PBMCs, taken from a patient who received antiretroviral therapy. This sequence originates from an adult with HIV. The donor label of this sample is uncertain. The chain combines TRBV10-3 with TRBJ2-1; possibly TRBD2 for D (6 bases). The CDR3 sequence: CAISPGDDEQFF. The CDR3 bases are TGTGCCATCAGCCCGGGGGATGATGAGCAGTTCTTC.